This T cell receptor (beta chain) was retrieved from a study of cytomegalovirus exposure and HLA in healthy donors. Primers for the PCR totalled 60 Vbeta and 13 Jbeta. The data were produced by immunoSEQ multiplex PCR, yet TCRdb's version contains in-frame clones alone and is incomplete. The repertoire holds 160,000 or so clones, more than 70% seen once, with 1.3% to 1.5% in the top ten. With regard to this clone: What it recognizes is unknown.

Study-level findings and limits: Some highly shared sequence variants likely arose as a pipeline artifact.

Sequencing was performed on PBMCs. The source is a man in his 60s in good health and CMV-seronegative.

CDR3 DNA: TGTGCCAGCACACAAGGACAGGGGGCGGGAGGCTACACCTTC. Translated, it gives CASTQGQGAGGYTF. The genes are TRBV2 and TRBJ1-2, with 11 bases lining up with TRBD1. Germline lookup yields CDR1 SNHLY and CDR2 FYNNEI. With 7 bases clipped from V and 8 bases from J, the junction kept 9 bases outside the gene matches. This CDR3 comprises 14 residues.